These 30 T cell receptor beta chains came from one sample sequenced in a study of T-cell reconstitution after alpha-beta-depleted transplantation in children. General study findings and limits: It was newly produced T cells that mostly accounted for T-cell counts and diversity one year after transplant.

For these TCRs, the target antigens are not known. Preparation of the TCRbeta library used unique molecular identifiers. TCRdb re-called the PCR reads with MiXCR, one entry per CDR3 protein. The sample carries about 300,000 distinct CDR3 sequences, around 7.1% recorded once. The input for sequencing was peripheral blood, taken 360 days after TCRalphabeta/CD19-depleted stem cell transplant. The receptor source for this set is a female patient under 10 years old who had a stem cell transplant for Fanconi anemia, so the T cells may come from the graft donor.

This clonotype was seen a handful of times. The chain is built from TRBV11-3 and TRBJ1-5, with unresolved D. Germline lookup yields CDR1 SGHNT and CDR2 YENEEA. This CDR3 region has 16 residues. With 1 base removed from V and 4 bases from J, the gap between germline ends came to 14 bases. The CDR3 nucleotides are TGTGCCAGCAGCTTAGTTTCAATGTGCGGGAATCAGCCCCAGCATTTT. Its protein is CASSLVSMCGNQPQHF.

The V call is TRBV9, the J call TRBJ2-7, with D possibly TRBD2 on 7 matching bases. V shed 1 base and J shed 7 bases, with 21 bases lying between them. The CDR3 runs to 16 residues. Germline lookup yields CDR1 SGDLS and CDR2 YYNGEE. The CDR3 spells CASSVTPGQGREEQYF. In DNA, the CDR3 is TGTGCCAGCAGCGTAACCCCCGGGCAGGGGAGGGAAGAGCAGTACTTC.

This clonotype was counted many times. CDR3 loop: CASSDRDKAYEQYF. CDR3 nucleotide sequence: TGTGCCAGCAGTGACCGGGACAAGGCCTACGAGCAGTACTTC. The V gene is TRBV6-1, the J gene TRBJ2-7; TRBD1 might be the D (6 bases). The germline gives CDR1 MNHNS, CDR2 SASEGT. The CDR3 runs to 14 residues. V was trimmed by 3 bases and J by 2 bases, leaving 11 bases between them.

This clonotype was found a few times. The rearrangement uses TRBV11-1 and TRBJ2-1; 8 bases fit TRBD2. J lost 6 bases, V lost 4 bases, and 17 bases had no gene match. Germline CDR1 reads SGHAT; CDR2 reads FQDESV (reference sequence). The CDR3 spans 18 residues. This chain's CDR3 is CASSSTGLPGLVGNEQFF. The CDR3 DNA reads TGTGCCAGCAGCTCTACAGGGCTCCCGGGACTAGTGGGCAATGAGCAGTTCTTC.

This clonotype was observed a few times. The chain has TRBV10-3 and TRBJ1-2; D unresolved. From germline, CDR1 is ENHRY and CDR2 SYGVKD. This CDR3 comprises 15 residues. The V end was cut by 5 bases, the J end by 4 bases, with 17 bases between. CDR3: CAISISTKASYGYTF. DNA for the CDR3: TGTGCCATCAGTATATCGACAAAGGCTAGCTATGGCTACACCTTC.

This clonotype has ten or more counts. This chain uses TRBV20-1 with TRBJ1-3; 10 bases align to TRBD1. The CDR3 length is 15 residues. The germline gives CDR1 DFQATT, CDR2 SNEGSKA (reference sequence). J was trimmed by 2 bases and V by 3 bases; bases with no gene match: 4. CDR3 loop: CSASPGTGAGNTIYF. The CDR3 DNA follows: TGCAGTGCTAGTCCCGGGACAGGGGCTGGAAACACCATATATTTT.

Ten or more counts support this clonotype. The CDR3 region has the DNA TGCGCCAGCAGCTTGGTATGGCGGGGGGCCCTCAGGAATGAGCAGTTCTTC. Translated: CASSLVWRGALRNEQFF. The V call is TRBV5-1, the J call TRBJ2-1; the match to TRBD2 covers 8 bases. Germline CDR1 and CDR2: SGHRS and YFSETQ. CDR3 length: 17 amino acids. The V gene end was trimmed by 0 bases and the J gene end by 7 bases; junction bases not matched to a gene: 12.

This clonotype was observed a handful of times. V is TRBV21-1 and J is TRBJ2-5. TRBV21-1 is reported as a pseudogene. The CDR3 loop spans 11 amino acids. DNA of the CDR3: TGTGCCAGCCGGCCTGGCCAGACCCAGTACTTC. Translated, it gives CASRPGQTQYF.

This sequence joins TRBV20-1 and TRBJ1-5; D uncertain. This CDR3 is 19 amino acids long. In germline, CDR1 is DFQATT, CDR2 SNEGSKA (reference sequence). V was trimmed by 3 bases and J by 0 bases, leaving 24 bases between them. CDR3 sequence: CSARPFFNQGIRSNQPQHF. The CDR3, as DNA: TGCAGTGCTAGGCCGTTTTTCAATCAAGGGATCCGTAGCAATCAGCCCCAGCATTTT.

This clonotype was observed a handful of times. The V gene is TRBV6-1, the J gene TRBJ1-5, with D perhaps TRBD1 (5 bases). Germline CDR1 and CDR2: MNHNS and SASEGT. The CDR3 is made up of 15 amino acids. The V and J ends lost 6 bases and 8 bases respectively, with 20 bases between them. The CDR3 DNA reads as TGTGCCAGCAGCCGGGGAGACGGGCGGGGGGAGCCCCAGCATTTT. Its translation is CASSRGDGRGEPQHF.

This clonotype has just a few counts. The chain employs TRBV20-1 and TRBJ2-7; TRBD2 aligns across 12 bases. The CDR3 runs to 15 residues. Germline V gene sequence: CDR1 DFQATT, CDR2 SNEGSKA (reference sequence). Trimming at V came to 1 base and at J to 6 bases, leaving 7 bases not matched to a gene. The CDR3 nucleotides read TGCAGTGCTAGAGGGAGGACTAGCGGGATAGGCGAGCAGTACTTC. Residues: CSARGRTSGIGEQYF.

This clonotype has a count of ten or more. The chain couples TRBV20-1 to TRBJ1-4; TRBD1 matches 7 bases. The trim removed 6 bases at V and 6 bases at J, leaving 7 bases unmatched. This CDR3 has 13 amino acids. Germline V gene data show CDR1 as DFQATT and CDR2 as SNEGSKA (reference sequence). CDR3 residues: CSAAGQWHEKLFF. CDR3 DNA sequence: TGCAGTGCCGCGGGACAGTGGCATGAAAAACTGTTTTTT.

This chain uses TRBV7-3 with TRBJ2-2; 10 positions agree with TRBD2. The germline CDR1 and CDR2 sequences are SGHTA and FQGTGA. The CDR3 loop spans 19 amino acids. V lost 1 base and J lost 1; bases outside the gene matches: 9. The CDR3: CASSLSVPIAGGNTGELFF. The CDR3, as DNA: TGTGCCAGCAGCTTAAGCGTCCCGATAGCGGGGGGGAACACCGGGGAGCTGTTTTTT. Based on the CDR3 plus reference TRBV7-3 and TRBJ2-2, the full variable domain is GAGVSQTPSNKVTEKGKYVELRCDPISGHTALYWYRQSLGQGPEFLIYFQGTGAADDSGLPNDRFFAVRPEGSVSTLKIQRTERGDSAVYLCASSLSVPIAGGNTGELFFGEGSRLTVL.

This clonotype appeared many times. The genes are TRBV28 and TRBJ2-7; TRBD2 matches 11 bases. The germline gives CDR1 MDHEN, CDR2 SYDVKM. V lost 1 base to trimming and J lost 6 bases; unmatched junction nucleotides: 11. The CDR3 runs to 17 residues. The DNA of the CDR3 is TGTGCCAGCAGTTTATTCGGGACCTCTCTAGCGGGGGGCGAGCAGTACTTC. Protein: CASSLFGTSLAGGEQYF. The full variable domain, completed using reference TRBV28 and TRBJ2-7, is DVKVTQSSRYLVKRTGEKVFLECVQDMDHENMFWYRQDPGLGLRLIYFSYDVKMKEKGDIPEGYSVSREKKERFSLILESASTNQTSMYLCASSLFGTSLAGGEQYFGPGTRLTVT.

This clonotype was observed at least ten times. The chain employs TRBV11-2 and TRBJ2-1, with a tentative D call TRBD1 (5 bases). V was cut by 0 bases and J by 9 bases, with 18 bases left in between. The CDR3 totals 16 residues. CDR1 is SGHAT, CDR2 FQNNGV, per germline. Written as DNA, the CDR3 is TGTGCCAGCAGCTTAGAGTGGGCAGGGAAGTGGGGTGAGCAGTTCTTC. Residues: CASSLEWAGKWGEQFF.

Concerning this clonotype: It is likely a read error, because the conserved phenylalanine at the end of the CDR3 is missing. The chain links TRBV11-1 to TRBJ2-1; 10 bases line up with TRBD2. Unmatched junction bases numbered 5, after V lost 1 base and J lost 2 bases. The CDR3 runs 17 residues. Germline V lookup: CDR1 SGHAT, CDR2 FQDESV (reference sequence). The CDR3 sequence is CASSLGGLAGAYNEQFC. CDR3 coding DNA: TGTGCCAGCAGCTTAGGGGGGCTAGCGGGGGCCTACAATGAGCAGTTCTGC.

This chain uses TRBV10-2 with TRBJ1-5, with D maybe TRBD1 (6 bases). The CDR3 is 16 amino acids. V lost 6 bases and J 0 bases, leaving 15 bases between the germline ends. Germline assignment: CDR1 WSHSY and CDR2 SAAADI. The CDR3 reads CASRDSYGLSNQPQHF. DNA of the CDR3: TGCGCCAGCAGGGACAGCTACGGGCTTAGCAATCAGCCCCAGCATTTT.

This clonotype was seen ten or more times. This chain links TRBV10-3 with TRBJ2-7; 8 bases are a match to TRBD1. V dropped 8 bases and J dropped 2; count of bases not matched to a gene: 8. Per the germline V gene, CDR1 is ENHRY and CDR2 is SYGVKD. This CDR3 has 14 residues. CDR3 sequence: CAIGGGQAPYEQYF. The CDR3 bases are TGTGCCATCGGTGGGGGACAGGCCCCCTACGAGCAGTACTTC.

Ten or more counts support this clonotype. J is TRBJ1-2 and V is TRBV20-1; D is possibly TRBD1 (6 bases). Germline loops: CDR1 DFQATT, CDR2 SNEGSKA (reference sequence). This CDR3 comprises 15 residues. Trimming took off 6 bases at V and 0 bases at J, with 17 bases between the two ends. The CDR3 coding sequence is TGCAGTGCATGGGACATCTCGGAAGCTAACTATGGCTACACCTTC. Encoded protein: CSAWDISEANYGYTF.

This clonotype showed up many times. The J gene is TRBJ1-1, the V gene TRBV20-1; 7 bases are shared with TRBD1. Trimming cost V 6 bases and J 1 base; bases outside gene matches: 8. Germline-derived CDR1 and CDR2 are DFQATT and SNEGSKA (reference sequence). The length of the CDR3 is 14 residues. The CDR3 bases are TGCAGTGCCCGACAGGGATGGGGGAACACTGAAGCTTTCTTT. Its translation is CSARQGWGNTEAFF.

In its sample, this clonotype was seen many times. This chain uses TRBV5-1 with TRBJ1-2; 9 nucleotides align to TRBD1. V dropped 7 bases and J dropped 6; count of bases not matched to a gene: 10. The CDR3 loop spans 14 amino acids. Germline-derived CDR1 and CDR2 are SGHRS and YFSETQ. CDR3 sequence reads: CASRQTGGSHGYTF. CDR3 bases: TGCGCCAGCCGGCAGACAGGGGGTTCTCATGGCTACACCTTC.

This clonotype was seen many times. The chain is built from TRBV12-3 or TRBV12-4 and TRBJ1-6; 9 bases are shared with TRBD1. The CDR3 loop spans 15 amino acids. Trimming took 5 bases from V and 6 from J; bases not matched to a gene: 5. CDR3 loop: CASSRNRGPNSPLHF. The DNA of the CDR3 is TGTGCCAGCAGTAGGAACAGGGGGCCTAATTCACCCCTCCACTTT.

This clonotype was picked up many times. The genes are TRBV4-3 and TRBJ2-3, with D uncertain. V dropped 0 bases and J dropped 6 bases, with 7 bases sitting between them. This CDR3 comprises 13 residues. Germline V gene sequence: CDR1 LGHNA, CDR2 YSLEER. This chain's CDR3 is CASSQESIDTQYF. DNA for the CDR3: TGCGCCAGCAGCCAAGAGTCGATTGATACGCAGTATTTT.

V gene TRBV7-9 combines with J gene TRBJ2-1; D is unresolved. Germline CDR1 and CDR2: SEHNR and FQNEAQ (reference sequence). Trimming pared 5 bases from V and 4 bases from J, leaving 15 bases between. CDR3 length: 15 residues. The chain's CDR3 is CASSPPISQYNEQFF. In DNA form, the CDR3 reads TGTGCCAGCAGCCCCCCGATTTCCCAATACAATGAGCAGTTCTTC.

This clonotype showed up just a few times. This chain links TRBV7-2 with TRBJ1-3; no definite D call. The germline V gene has CDR1 SGHTA and CDR2 FQGNSA. This CDR3 comprises 16 residues. Trimming took off 2 bases at V and 0 bases at J, with 11 bases between the two ends. The CDR3 coding sequence is TGTGCCAGCAGCTTAATTACGCTAACCTCTGGAAACACCATATATTTT. It encodes CASSLITLTSGNTIYF.

The chain is built from TRBV28 and TRBJ2-5; 7 positions match TRBD1. Germline V gene data show CDR1 as MDHEN and CDR2 as SYDVKM. The ends lost 6 bases at V and 3 bases at J; junction bases unmatched: 13. The CDR3 has 16 amino acids. The CDR3 loop is CASSLTSRDSEETQYF. For the CDR3, the DNA is TGTGCCAGCAGCCTAACATCCCGGGACAGCGAAGAGACCCAGTACTTC.

A few counts support this clonotype. The chain has TRBV6-1 and TRBJ2-7; 7 bases line up with TRBD2. V shed 2 bases, J shed 2 bases, and the junction held 6 bases outside the gene matches. Germline V gene data show CDR1 as MNHNS and CDR2 as SASEGT. CDR3 length equals 15 residues. The CDR3 sequence is CASSEQGGTPYEQYF. The CDR3 region has the DNA TGTGCCAGCAGTGAACAGGGAGGGACTCCCTACGAGCAGTACTTC.

This clonotype was seen a handful of times. The CDR3 nucleotides are TGCAGTGCACCGTGGGGGACAGGTGATATAAACATTCAGTACTTC. Its protein is CSAPWGTGDINIQYF. This chain links TRBV20-1 with TRBJ2-4, with 8 nucleotides matching TRBD1. This CDR3 is 15 amino acids long. The J segment lost 6 bases and the V segment lost 6 bases, leaving 13 bases of the junction unmatched. Germline V lookup: CDR1 DFQATT, CDR2 SNEGSKA (reference sequence).

There are many counts of this clonotype. The J gene is TRBJ1-6, the V gene TRBV9, with 7 nucleotides matching TRBD1. The ends lost 3 bases at V and 4 bases at J; junction bases unmatched: 7. The CDR3 contains 16 residues. From germline, CDR1 is SGDLS and CDR2 YYNGEE. CDR3 DNA sequence: TGTGCCAGCAGCGCTACCGGGACAGAGTATAATTCACCCCTCCACTTT. Its protein product is CASSATGTEYNSPLHF. The variable domain in full, completed from reference TRBV9 and TRBJ1-6, reads DSGVTQTPKHLITATGQRVTLRCSPRSGDLSVYWYQQSLDQGLQFLIQYYNGEERAKGNILERFSAQQFPDLHSELNLSSLELGDSALYFCASSATGTEYNSPLHFGNGTRLTVT.

This clonotype has only a few counts. The CDR3 sequence is CASVRRGLSETQYF. The CDR3, as DNA: TGTGCCAGCGTTCGTCGAGGACTATCAGAGACCCAGTACTTC. The gene calls are TRBV28 and TRBJ2-5; the D gene is possibly TRBD2 (6 bases). CDR3 size: 14 residues. The germline CDR1 and CDR2 sequences are MDHEN and SYDVKM. Trimming shortened V by 8 bases and J by 4 bases, and 17 bases separated the two germline ends.